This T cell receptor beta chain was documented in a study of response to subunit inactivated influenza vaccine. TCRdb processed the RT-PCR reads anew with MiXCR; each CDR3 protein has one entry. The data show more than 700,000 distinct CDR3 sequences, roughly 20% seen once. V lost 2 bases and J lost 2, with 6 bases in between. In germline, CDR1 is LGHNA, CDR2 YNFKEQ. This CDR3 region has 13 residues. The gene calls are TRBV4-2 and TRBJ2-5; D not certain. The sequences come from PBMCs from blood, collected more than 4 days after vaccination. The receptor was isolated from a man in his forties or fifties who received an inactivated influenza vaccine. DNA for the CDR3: TGTGCCAGCAGCCAATGGAGTCAAGAGACCCAGTACTTC. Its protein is CASSQWSQETQYF.